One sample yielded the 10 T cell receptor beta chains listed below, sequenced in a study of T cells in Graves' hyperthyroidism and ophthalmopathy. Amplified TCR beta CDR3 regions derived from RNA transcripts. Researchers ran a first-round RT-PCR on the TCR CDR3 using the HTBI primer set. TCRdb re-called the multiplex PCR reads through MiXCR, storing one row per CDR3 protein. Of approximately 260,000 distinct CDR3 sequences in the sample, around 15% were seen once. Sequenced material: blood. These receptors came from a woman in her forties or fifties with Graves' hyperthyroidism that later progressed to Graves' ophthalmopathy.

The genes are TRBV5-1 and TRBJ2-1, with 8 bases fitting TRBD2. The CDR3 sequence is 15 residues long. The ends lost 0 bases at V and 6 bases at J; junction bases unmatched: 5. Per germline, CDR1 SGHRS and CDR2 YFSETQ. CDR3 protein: CASSLETSVVNEQFF. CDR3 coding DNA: TGCGCCAGCAGCTTGGAGACTAGCGTTGTCAATGAGCAGTTCTTC.

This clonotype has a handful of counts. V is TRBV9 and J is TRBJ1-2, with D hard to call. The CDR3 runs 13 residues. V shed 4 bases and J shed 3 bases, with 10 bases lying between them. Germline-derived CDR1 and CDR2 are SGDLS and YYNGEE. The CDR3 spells CASSHPYYYGYTF. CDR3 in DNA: TGTGCCAGCAGCCACCCCTATTACTATGGCTACACCTTC.

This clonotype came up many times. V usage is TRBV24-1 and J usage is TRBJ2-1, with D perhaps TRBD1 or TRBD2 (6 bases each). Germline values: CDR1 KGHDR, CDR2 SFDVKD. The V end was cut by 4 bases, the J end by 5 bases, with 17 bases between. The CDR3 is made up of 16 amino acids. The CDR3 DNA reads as TGTGCCACCAGTGACCTGGAGGGACACAACAACAATGAGCAGTTCTTC. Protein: CATSDLEGHNNNEQFF.

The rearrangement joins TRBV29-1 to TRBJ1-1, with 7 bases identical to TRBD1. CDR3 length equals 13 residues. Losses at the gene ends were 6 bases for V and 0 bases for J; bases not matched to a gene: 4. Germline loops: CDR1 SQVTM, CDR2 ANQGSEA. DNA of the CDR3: TGCAGCGTGTGGGACAGCATGAACACTGAAGCTTTCTTT. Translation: CSVWDSMNTEAFF.

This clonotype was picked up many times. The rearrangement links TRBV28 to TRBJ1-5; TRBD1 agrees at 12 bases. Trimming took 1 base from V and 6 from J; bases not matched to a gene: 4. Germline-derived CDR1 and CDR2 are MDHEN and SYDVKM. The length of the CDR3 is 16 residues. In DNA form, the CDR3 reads TGTGCCAGCAGTTTATTTGGGACAGGGGGCGTTCAGCCCCAGCATTTT. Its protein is CASSLFGTGGVQPQHF.

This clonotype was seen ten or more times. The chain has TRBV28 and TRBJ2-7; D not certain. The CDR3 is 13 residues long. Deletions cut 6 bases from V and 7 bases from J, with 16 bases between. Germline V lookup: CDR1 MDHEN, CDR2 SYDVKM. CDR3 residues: CASRPPLEREQYF. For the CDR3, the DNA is TGTGCCAGCAGACCCCCTCTAGAACGGGAGCAGTACTTC.

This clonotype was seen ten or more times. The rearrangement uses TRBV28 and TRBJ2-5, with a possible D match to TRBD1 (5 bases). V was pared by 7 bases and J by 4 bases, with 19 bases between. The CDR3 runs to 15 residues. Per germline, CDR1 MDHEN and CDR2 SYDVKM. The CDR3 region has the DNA TGTGCCAGCACCCCCGGGTCAGGGTTCGGAGAGACCCAGTACTTC. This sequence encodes CASTPGSGFGETQYF.

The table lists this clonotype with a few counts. CDR3 region: CASRGPSGGYGYTF. DNA for the CDR3: TGTGCCAGCAGGGGACCGTCGGGAGGCTATGGCTACACCTTC. The chain carries TRBV4-2 and TRBJ1-2, with D possibly being TRBD1 (5 bases). This CDR3 contains 14 residues. V was trimmed by 6 bases and J by 4 bases, leaving 15 bases between them. Per germline, CDR1 LGHNA and CDR2 YNFKEQ.

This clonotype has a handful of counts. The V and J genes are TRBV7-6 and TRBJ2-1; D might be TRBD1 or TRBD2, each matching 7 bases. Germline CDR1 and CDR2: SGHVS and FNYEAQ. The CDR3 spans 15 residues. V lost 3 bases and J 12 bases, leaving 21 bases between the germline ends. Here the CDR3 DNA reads TGTGCCAGCAGCTTGACGGGGAGGGACAGCCTCTGGCAGTTCTTC. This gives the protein CASSLTGRDSLWQFF.

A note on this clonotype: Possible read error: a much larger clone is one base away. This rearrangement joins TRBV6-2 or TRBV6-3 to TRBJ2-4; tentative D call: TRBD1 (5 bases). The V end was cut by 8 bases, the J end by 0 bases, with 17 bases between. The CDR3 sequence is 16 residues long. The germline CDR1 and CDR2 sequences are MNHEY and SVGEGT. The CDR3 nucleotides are TGTGCCAGCCACACCAGGACAAGCCTAGCCAAAAACATTCAGTACTTC. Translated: CASHTRTSLAKNIQYF.